Listed below are T cell receptor beta chains from one sample, sequenced in a study of cytomegalovirus exposure and HLA in healthy donors. The table came from immunoSEQ multiplex PCR; TCRdb's copy has only in-frame clones and leaves some out. In the table there are about 130,000 clones, roughly 80% of which are singletons. Material for sequencing was PBMCs. These receptors all stem from a man aged 30-40 years in good health and CMV-seropositive. CDR3s include the opening cysteine and the closing phenylalanine or tryptophan.

j_gene,v_gene,CDR3aa
TRBJ1-5,TRBV13,CASSLGTGSQPQHF
TRBJ2-3,TRBV27,CASSGTSTDTQYF
TRBJ2-5,TRBV28,CASSSYLGEVEETQYF
TRBJ2-2,TRBV5-1,CASSPSGSWGGELFF
TRBJ2-2,TRBV27,CASSPRGGTNTGELFF
TRBJ2-5,TRBV5-1,CASSWRGSGRASGETQYF
TRBJ2-7,TRBV4-1,CASSQRTGAFDEQYF
TRBJ2-3,TRBV10-3,CAINTLQGPTDTQYF
TRBJ2-6,TRBV9,CASSVPRGRGPLSGANVLTF
TRBJ1-2,TRBV5-4,CASRLGFNYGYTF
TRBJ2-1,TRBV9,CASSAQNNEQFF
TRBJ1-1,TRBV29-1,CSVEDQGGTEAFF
TRBJ2-7,TRBV10-2,CASSARQGQVYEQYF
TRBJ1-4,TRBV29-1,CSVPNEKLFF
TRBJ2-5,TRBV5-4,CASSLRGQGISYQETQYF
TRBJ1-4,TRBV19,CASSPRGSNEKLFF
TRBJ2-7,TRBV5-1,CASSAAAAYEQYF
TRBJ2-7,TRBV6-6,CASSQGQGAPYEQYF
-,TRBV27,CASSPPYKANEQYF
TRBJ2-4,TRBV4-2,CASSQEGTSQYF
TRBJ1-3,TRBV7-2,CASSSTGNSGNTIYF
TRBJ2-7,TRBV5-6,CASSSGLAFYEQYF
TRBJ2-1,TRBV2,CASSRWGGGGDYNEQFF
TRBJ2-7,TRBV7-9,CASSLDWGGEQYF
TRBJ2-3,TRBV28,CASSFSLRETDTQYF
TRBJ2-7,TRBV13,CASSQARTSGDVDEQYF
TRBJ2-7,TRBV7-2,CASSPGLGGYEQYF
TRBJ2-3,TRBV10-3,CAISANTDTQYF
TRBJ2-3,TRBV30,CAWSGATSTDTQYF
TRBJ1-3,TRBV6-6,CASRQTDRSGNTIYF
TRBJ2-2,TRBV13,CASSLSRENTGELFF
TRBJ2-2,TRBV7-3,CASSSSPSSAGELFF
TRBJ2-1,TRBV5-5,CASSLAGGPGYNEQFF
TRBJ1-4,TRBV6-1,CASSTGVDEKLFF
TRBJ2-1,TRBV6-5,CASSLLAGDPYNEQFF
TRBJ2-1,TRBV5-1,CASSFYLDNEQFF
TRBJ2-7,TRBV18,CASSPNSEGIDEQYF
TRBJ1-3,TRBV5-1,CASSSPSRTGTGNTIYF
TRBJ2-7,TRBV5-1,CASSLSRERASSYEQYF
TRBJ2-1,TRBV9,CASSVGPRGGNEQFF
TRBJ1-5,TRBV6-1,CASRVTGDQPQHF
TRBJ2-7,TRBV6-6,CASSYGAGGRNEQYF
TRBJ2-3,TRBV7-9,CASSRLAGAYTQYF
TRBJ2-2,TRBV7-2,CASRPGGAKVGELFF
TRBJ2-3,TRBV4-2,CASSYGTSGTTTDTQYF
TRBJ2-7,TRBV10-3,CAISEGGEQYF
TRBJ2-7,TRBV4-3,CASSQKGTSSYEQYF
TRBJ2-7,TRBV7-8,CASSPSRFSSYEQYF